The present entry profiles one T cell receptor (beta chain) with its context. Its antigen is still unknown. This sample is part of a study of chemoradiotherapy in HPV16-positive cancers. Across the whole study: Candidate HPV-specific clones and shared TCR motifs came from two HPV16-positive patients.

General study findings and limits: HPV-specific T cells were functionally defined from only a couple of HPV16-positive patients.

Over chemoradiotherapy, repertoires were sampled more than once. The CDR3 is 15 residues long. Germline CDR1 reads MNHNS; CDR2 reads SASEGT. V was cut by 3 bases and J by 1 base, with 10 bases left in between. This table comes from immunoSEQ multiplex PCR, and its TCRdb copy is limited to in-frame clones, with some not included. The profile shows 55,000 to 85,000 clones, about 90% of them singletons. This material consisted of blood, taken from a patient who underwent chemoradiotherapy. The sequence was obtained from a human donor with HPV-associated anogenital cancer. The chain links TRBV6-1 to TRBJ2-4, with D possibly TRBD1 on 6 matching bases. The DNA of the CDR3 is TGTGCCAGCAGTGATCCAAGGGGGGCCAAAAACATTCAGTACTTC. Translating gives CASSDPRGAKNIQYF.